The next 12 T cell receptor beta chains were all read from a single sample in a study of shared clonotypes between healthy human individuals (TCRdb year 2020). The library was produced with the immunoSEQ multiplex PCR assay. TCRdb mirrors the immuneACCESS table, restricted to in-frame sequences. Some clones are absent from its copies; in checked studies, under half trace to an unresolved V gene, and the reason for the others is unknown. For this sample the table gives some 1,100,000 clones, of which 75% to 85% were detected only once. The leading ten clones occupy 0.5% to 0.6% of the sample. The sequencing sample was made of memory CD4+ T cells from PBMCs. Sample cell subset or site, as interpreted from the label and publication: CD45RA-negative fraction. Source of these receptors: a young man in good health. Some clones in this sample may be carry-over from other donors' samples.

CDR3 region: CASRGTSGTGSSYNEQFF. CDR3 DNA sequence: TGTGCCAGCAGAGGGACTAGCGGGACCGGAAGCTCCTACAATGAGCAGTTCTTC. The chain is built from TRBV28 and TRBJ2-1; TRBD2 aligns across 13 bases. Germline trimming cut 6 bases from V and 0 bases from J; bases unmatched to any gene: 8. This CDR3 is 18 amino acids long. Germline assignment: CDR1 MDHEN and CDR2 SYDVKM.

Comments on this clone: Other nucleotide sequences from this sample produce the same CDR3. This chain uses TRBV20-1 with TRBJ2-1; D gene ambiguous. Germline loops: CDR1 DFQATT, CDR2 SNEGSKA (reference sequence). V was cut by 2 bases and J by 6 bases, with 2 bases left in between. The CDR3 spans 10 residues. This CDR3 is CSARSNEQFF. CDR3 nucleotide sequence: TGCAGTGCTAGAAGCAATGAGCAGTTCTTC.

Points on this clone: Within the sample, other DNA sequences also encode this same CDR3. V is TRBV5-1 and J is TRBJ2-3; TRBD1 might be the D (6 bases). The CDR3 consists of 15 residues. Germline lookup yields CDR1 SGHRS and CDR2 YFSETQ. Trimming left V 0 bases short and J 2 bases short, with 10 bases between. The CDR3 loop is CASSLGQGYTDTQYF. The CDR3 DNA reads TGCGCCAGCAGCTTGGGGCAGGGGTACACAGATACGCAGTATTTT.

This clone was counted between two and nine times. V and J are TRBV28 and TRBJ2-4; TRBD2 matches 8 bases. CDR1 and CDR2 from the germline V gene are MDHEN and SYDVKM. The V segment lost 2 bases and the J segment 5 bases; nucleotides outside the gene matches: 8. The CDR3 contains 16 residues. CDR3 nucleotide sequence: TGTGCCAGCAGTTTAGGGGGTAGCGGGGTCCAAAACATTCAGTACTTC. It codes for CASSLGGSGVQNIQYF.

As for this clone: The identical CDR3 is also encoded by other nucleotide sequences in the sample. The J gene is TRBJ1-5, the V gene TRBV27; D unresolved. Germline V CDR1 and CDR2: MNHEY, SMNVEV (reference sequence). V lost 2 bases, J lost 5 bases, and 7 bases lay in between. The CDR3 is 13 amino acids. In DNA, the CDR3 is TGTGCCAGCAGTTTAAGGCGGGATCAGCCCCAGCATTTT. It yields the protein CASSLRRDQPQHF.

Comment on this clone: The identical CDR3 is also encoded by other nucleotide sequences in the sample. The CDR3 nucleotides read TGCGCCAGCAGCCTTGGGACAGCAACTAATGAAAAACTGTTTTTT. This translates into CASSLGTATNEKLFF. J is TRBJ1-4 and V is TRBV5-1; 7 bases agree with TRBD1. The CDR3 loop spans 15 amino acids. Germline-derived CDR1 and CDR2 are SGHRS and YFSETQ. The ends lost 4 bases at V and 0 bases at J; junction bases unmatched: 3.

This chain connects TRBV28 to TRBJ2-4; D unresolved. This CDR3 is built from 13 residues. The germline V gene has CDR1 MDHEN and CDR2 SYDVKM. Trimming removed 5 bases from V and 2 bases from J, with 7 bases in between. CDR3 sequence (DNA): TGTGCCAGCAGTCTTCCGACCAAAAACATTCAGTACTTC. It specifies CASSLPTKNIQYF.

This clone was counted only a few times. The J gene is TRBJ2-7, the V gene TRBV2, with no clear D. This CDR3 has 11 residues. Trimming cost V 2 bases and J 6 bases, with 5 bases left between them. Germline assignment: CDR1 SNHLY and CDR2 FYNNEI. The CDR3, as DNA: TGTGCCAGCAGTGAATCAGGCGAGCAGTACTTC. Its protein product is CASSESGEQYF.

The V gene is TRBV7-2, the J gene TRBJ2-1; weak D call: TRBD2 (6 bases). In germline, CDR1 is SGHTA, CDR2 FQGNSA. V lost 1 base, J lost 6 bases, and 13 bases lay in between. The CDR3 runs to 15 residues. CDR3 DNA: TGTGCCAGCAGCTTAGTGGGCGGGGCCTTCAATGAGCAGTTCTTC. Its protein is CASSLVGGAFNEQFF.

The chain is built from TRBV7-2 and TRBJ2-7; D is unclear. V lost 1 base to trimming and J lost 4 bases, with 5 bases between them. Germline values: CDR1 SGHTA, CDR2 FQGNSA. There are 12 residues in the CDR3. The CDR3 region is CASSLVTYEQYF. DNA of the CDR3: TGTGCCAGCAGCTTAGTTACTTACGAGCAGTACTTC.

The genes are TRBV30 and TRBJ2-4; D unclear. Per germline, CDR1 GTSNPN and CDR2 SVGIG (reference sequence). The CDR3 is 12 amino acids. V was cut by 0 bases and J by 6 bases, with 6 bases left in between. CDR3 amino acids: CAWSVLGNIQYF. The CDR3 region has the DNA TGTGCCTGGAGTGTTTTGGGAAACATTCAGTACTTC.

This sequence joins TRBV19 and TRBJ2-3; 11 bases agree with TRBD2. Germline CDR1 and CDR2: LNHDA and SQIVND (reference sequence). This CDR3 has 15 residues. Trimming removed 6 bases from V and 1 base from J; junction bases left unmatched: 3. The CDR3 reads CASSFSGRGTDTQYF. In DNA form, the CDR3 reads TGTGCCAGTAGCTTTAGCGGGAGGGGCACAGATACGCAGTATTTT.